This T cell receptor (beta chain) was sequenced in a study of shared clonotypes between healthy human individuals. Study results and limitations: The naive CD4 repertoires of a handful of donors were compared, and approximately 5% of clonotypes were shared. Clonotype sharing among donors, it was expected, would be affected by sequencing depth. Naive subsets, compared against memory subsets, generally had larger estimated richness values. In this cohort, only blood was sampled, and tissue repertoires likely differ.

The CDR3 consists of 12 residues. Trimming stripped 6 bases from V and 2 bases from J, with 8 bases between. Germline CDR1 is ENHRY and CDR2 is SYGVKD. Libraries were prepared by immunoSEQ multiplex PCR; TCRdb keeps only in-frame clonotypes and omits some of them. The data show just over 95,000 clones, 65% to 70% seen once. This clone was found a few times. Its target is unknown. The chain joins TRBV10-3 to TRBJ2-7, with a weak D call TRBD2 (5 bases). The sequence came from a man aged 25-45 years in good health. Sequencing was performed on memory CD8+ T cells sorted from blood. The sample's subset: CD45RO+ cells pooled with CCR7-negative TemRA cells. The CDR3 loop is CAIRGSTYEQYF. The CDR3 DNA reads as TGTGCCATCAGGGGGAGTACCTACGAGCAGTACTTC.